The clone carrying this T cell receptor beta chain showed up just once. This entry belongs to a study of control samples from healthy donors and cancer patients. Produced via immunoSEQ multiplex PCR; TCRdb's table is partial and in-frame only. The repertoire has over 80,000 clones, over 60% of them found once; the top ten carry 10% to 13%. Germline CDR1 SGHRS, CDR2 YFSETQ. This CDR3 region has 15 residues. V was pared by 1 base and J by 1 base, with 9 bases between. The clonotype originates from a woman aged 25 to 39 in good health. Sequencing was performed on blood. The chain joins TRBV5-1 to TRBJ2-1, with D perhaps TRBD2 (6 bases). The CDR3 DNA sequence: TGCGCCAGCAGCTTGATTCGGGGGTCCTACAATGAGCAGTTCTTC. Residues: CASSLIRGSYNEQFF.